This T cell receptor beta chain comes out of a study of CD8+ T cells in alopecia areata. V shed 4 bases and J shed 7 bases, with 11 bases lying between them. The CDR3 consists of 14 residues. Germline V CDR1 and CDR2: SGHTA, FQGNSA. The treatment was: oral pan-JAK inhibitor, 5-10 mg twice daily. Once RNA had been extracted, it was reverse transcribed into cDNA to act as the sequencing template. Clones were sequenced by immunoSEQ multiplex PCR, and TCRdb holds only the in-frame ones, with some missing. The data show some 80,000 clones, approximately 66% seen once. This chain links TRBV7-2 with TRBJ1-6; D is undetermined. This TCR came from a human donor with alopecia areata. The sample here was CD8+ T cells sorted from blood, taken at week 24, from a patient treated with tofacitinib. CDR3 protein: CASSWGVGNSPLHF. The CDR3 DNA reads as TGTGCCAGCAGCTGGGGAGTGGGGAATTCACCCCTCCACTTT.